These 3 T cell receptor beta chains were sequenced from one sample in a study of tumor and adjacent non-tumor tissue in lung cancer. TCRbeta libraries were built with three rounds of nested PCR, modified from ARM-PCR. TCRdb processed the multiplex PCR reads anew with MiXCR; each CDR3 protein has one entry. This sample carries 70,000 to 90,000 distinct CDR3 sequences, roughly 80% of them seen once, and the ten largest clones take less than 15%. RNA was extracted from bulk tissue without any cell sorting. Sequenced sample: lung tumor tissue. Receptors were obtained from a woman aged 45-60 years with non-small cell lung cancer.

In regard to this clonotype: Lacking the conserved final phenylalanine or tryptophan, this CDR3 likely reflects a read error. CDR3 region: CASNFIAGRDNEQFL. CDR3 sequence (DNA): TGTGCCAGTAACTTTATAGCGGGAAGAGACAATGAGCAGTTCTTG. This rearrangement joins TRBV11-2 to TRBJ2-1, with 8 nucleotides matching TRBD2. There are 15 residues in the CDR3. V was pared by 9 bases and J by 5 bases, with 12 bases of the junction left unmatched. Germline V lookup: CDR1 SGHAT, CDR2 FQNNGV.

The J gene is TRBJ2-7, the V gene TRBV7-9; the D gene is possibly TRBD1 (5 bases). Per germline, CDR1 SEHNR and CDR2 FQNEAQ (reference sequence). CDR3 length: 12 amino acids. Trimming cost V 2 bases and J 7 bases, with 9 bases left between them. CDR3 region: CASSLPGQEQYF. The CDR3 DNA reads as TGTGCCAGCAGCTTACCAGGGCAGGAGCAGTACTTC.

A word on this clonotype: It is likely a read error, because the conserved phenylalanine at the end of the CDR3 is missing. The V and J genes are TRBV24-1 and TRBJ2-1; D is ambiguous. This CDR3 has 16 amino acids. Looked up from germline, CDR1 is KGHDR and CDR2 is SFDVKD. CDR3 loop: CATSKASSSSYNKQFL. DNA for the CDR3: TGTGCCACCAGTAAGGCCAGCAGCAGTTCCTACAATAAGCAGTTCCTC.